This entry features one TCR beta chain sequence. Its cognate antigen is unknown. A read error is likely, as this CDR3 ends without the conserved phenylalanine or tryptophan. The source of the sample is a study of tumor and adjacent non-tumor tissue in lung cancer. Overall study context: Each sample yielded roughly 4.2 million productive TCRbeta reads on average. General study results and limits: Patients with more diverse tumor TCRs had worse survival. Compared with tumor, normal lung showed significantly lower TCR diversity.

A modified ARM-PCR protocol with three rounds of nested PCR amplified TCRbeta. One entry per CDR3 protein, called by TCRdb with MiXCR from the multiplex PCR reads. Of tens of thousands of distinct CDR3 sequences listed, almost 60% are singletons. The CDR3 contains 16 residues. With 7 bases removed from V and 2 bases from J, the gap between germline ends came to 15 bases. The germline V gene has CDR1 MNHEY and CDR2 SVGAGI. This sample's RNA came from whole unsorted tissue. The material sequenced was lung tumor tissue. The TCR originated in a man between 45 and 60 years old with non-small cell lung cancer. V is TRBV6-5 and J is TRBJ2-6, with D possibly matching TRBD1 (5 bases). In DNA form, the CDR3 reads TGTGCCAGCACGAGACAAGGGGCGCCTGGGGCCAACGTCCTGACTTCC. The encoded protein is CASTRQGAPGANVLTS.